The 26 T cell receptor beta chains given below trace back to one sample, sequenced in a study of blood T cell repertoires in COVID-19. TCRdb's copy holds only in-frame clones and misses some; the assay was immunoSEQ multiplex PCR. The top ten clones hold under 2.5% of a sample with about 280,000 clones, 88% of them seen once. Sequencing was performed on PBMCs or T cells enriched from blood (not recorded which). These receptors were collected from an older woman in a cohort exposed to, infected with or recovered from COVID-19 (not recorded which).

This chain links TRBV30 with TRBJ1-6; maybe TRBD1 (6 bases). Trimming cost V 2 bases and J 5 bases, with 13 bases left between them. This CDR3 spans 15 amino acids. CDR1 is GTSNPN and CDR2 is SVGIG in the germline V gene (reference sequence). Here the CDR3 reads CAWSHTGSNNSPLHF. Here the CDR3 DNA reads TGTGCCTGGAGTCACACAGGGTCAAATAATTCACCCCTCCACTTT.

This sequence joins TRBV7-9 and TRBJ2-7; 8 bases are a match to TRBD1. Germline CDR1 is SEHNR and CDR2 is FQNEAQ (reference sequence). The V gene end was trimmed by 5 bases and the J gene end by 7 bases; junction bases not matched to a gene: 7. This CDR3 has 13 residues. The DNA of the CDR3 is TGTGCCAGCAGCCTTAATCGACAGGGGGAGCAGTACTTC. Amino acids: CASSLNRQGEQYF.

In DNA, the CDR3 is TGTGCCAGCAGCACAAGCGGGAGGGCCCTCAATGAGCAGTTCTTC. This gives the protein CASSTSGRALNEQFF. The chain joins TRBV11-1 to TRBJ2-1, with 10 bases identical to TRBD2. This CDR3 region has 15 residues. CDR1 and CDR2 (germline): SGHAT, FQDESV (reference sequence). The V segment lost 5 bases and the J segment 6 bases; nucleotides outside the gene matches: 7.

V usage is TRBV6-2 or TRBV6-3 and J usage is TRBJ2-1; 8 bases fit TRBD2. The V segment lost 2 bases and the J segment 12 bases; nucleotides outside the gene matches: 9. Germline V gene lookup returns CDR1 MNHEY and CDR2 SVGEGT. The CDR3 is made up of 14 amino acids. CDR3 nucleotide sequence: TGTGCCAGCAGTTACCTAGCGCGGGGGGTAGGGCAGTTCTTC. Translated: CASSYLARGVGQFF.

This chain joins TRBV27 and TRBJ2-1, with 12 bases matching TRBD2. Per germline, CDR1 MNHEY and CDR2 SMNVEV (reference sequence). V lost 2 bases to trimming and J lost 8 bases; unmatched junction nucleotides: 10. This CDR3 comprises 17 residues. The CDR3 nucleotides are TGTGCCAGCAGTTTAGGACCATCTAGCGGGAGGGCCCATGAGCAGTTCTTC. It is translated as CASSLGPSSGRAHEQFF.

The chain uses TRBV29-1 and TRBJ2-3; D perhaps matches TRBD1 (5 bases). This CDR3 has 13 residues. Trimming cost V 4 bases and J 1 base, with 9 bases left between them. CDR1 is SQVTM and CDR2 is ANQGSEA in the germline V gene. CDR3 nucleotides: TGCAGCGTTGCCGGCAGGGGCACAGATACGCAGTATTTT. Protein: CSVAGRGTDTQYF.

The chain carries TRBV19 and TRBJ1-2; D gene uncertain. CDR1 LNHDA and CDR2 SQIVND come from the germline V gene (reference sequence). V lost 5 bases to trimming and J lost 7 bases, with 14 bases between them. The CDR3 has 13 amino acids. The CDR3, as DNA: TGTGCCAGTAGTCCGACGGCTCCGGGTGGCTACACCTTC. Amino acids: CASSPTAPGGYTF.

The rearrangement links TRBV18 to TRBJ2-7; 7 bases fit TRBD1. Losses at the gene ends were 9 bases for V and 5 bases for J; bases not matched to a gene: 10. The CDR3 is made up of 13 amino acids. CDR1 is KGHSH, CDR2 LQKENI, per germline. The CDR3 DNA reads as TGTGCCAGTTCGACAGGGAATGAAAACGAGCAGTACTTC. Its protein is CASSTGNENEQYF.

The chain uses TRBV18 and TRBJ1-5; a possible D gene is TRBD1 (6 bases). In germline, CDR1 is KGHSH, CDR2 LQKENI. V was cut by 3 bases and J by 0 bases, with 15 bases left in between. CDR3 length: 17 amino acids. The CDR3 here is CASSPYGGTSSNQPQHF. The CDR3 DNA reads as TGTGCCAGCTCACCCTATGGGGGCACGAGTAGCAATCAGCCCCAGCATTTT. Using reference TRBV18 and TRBJ1-5 for the parts outside the CDR3, the full variable domain is NAGVMQNPRHLVRRRGQEARLRCSPMKGHSHVYWYRQLPEEGLKFMVYLQKENIIDESGMPKERFSAEFPKEGPSILRIQQVVRGDSAAYFCASSPYGGTSSNQPQHFGDGTRLSIL.

The chain couples TRBV19 to TRBJ2-6; 10 nucleotides agree with TRBD1. Germline trimming cut 4 bases from V and 0 bases from J; bases unmatched to any gene: 6. Germline-derived CDR1 and CDR2 are LNHDA and SQIVND (reference sequence). The CDR3 extends over 18 amino acids. The CDR3 coding sequence is TGTGCCAGTAGTAATACGGGACAGGGGATCTCTGGGGCCAACGTCCTGACTTTC. Protein product: CASSNTGQGISGANVLTF.

This sequence joins TRBV7-2 and TRBJ1-1; 7 bases are shared with TRBD1. Germline CDR1 and CDR2: SGHTA and FQGNSA. V was pared by 3 bases and J by 7 bases, with 8 bases of the junction left unmatched. The CDR3 consists of 14 residues. The CDR3 loop is CASSFGGGAGEAFF. Here the CDR3 DNA reads TGTGCCAGCAGCTTCGGAGGGGGCGCAGGTGAAGCTTTCTTT.

The chain combines TRBV5-1 with TRBJ2-7; 8 positions agree with TRBD1. Germline V gene lookup returns CDR1 SGHRS and CDR2 YFSETQ. The junction had 7 bases not matched to a gene; V was cut back by 4 bases and J by 4 bases. The CDR3 length is 14 residues. CDR3: CASSIGQGLYEQYF. The CDR3 nucleotides are TGCGCCAGCAGCATCGGACAGGGTTTATACGAGCAGTACTTC.

The rearrangement uses TRBV13 and TRBJ1-4; no clear D gene. Germline-derived CDR1 and CDR2 are PRHDT and FYEKMQ (reference sequence). Trimming left V 0 bases short and J 6 bases short, with 8 bases between. The CDR3 length is 14 residues. This CDR3 reads CASSLGGPDEKLFF. The DNA of the CDR3 is TGTGCCAGCAGCTTAGGTGGGCCGGATGAAAAACTGTTTTTT.

The chain is built from TRBV19 and TRBJ1-5, with TRBD1 as a possible D gene (5 bases). From germline, CDR1 is LNHDA and CDR2 SQIVND (reference sequence). The CDR3 contains 14 residues. V was shortened by 1 base and J by 5 bases, with 9 bases between the two germline ends. The CDR3 protein is CASSIGGRDQPQHF. Written as DNA, the CDR3 is TGTGCCAGTAGTATAGGAGGCAGGGATCAGCCCCAGCATTTT. Combining the CDR3 with reference TRBV19 and TRBJ1-5 gives the whole variable domain DGGITQSPKYLFRKEGQNVTLSCEQNLNHDAMYWYRQDPGQGLRLIYYSQIVNDFQKGDIAEGYSVSREKKESFPLTVTSAQKNPTAFYLCASSIGGRDQPQHFGDGTRLSIL.

This chain connects TRBV6-5 to TRBJ1-3, with D unresolved. V gave up 0 bases and J gave up 2 bases, with 11 bases separating them. The germline V gene encodes CDR1 MNHEY and CDR2 SVGAGI. The CDR3 extends over 16 amino acids. The CDR3 nucleotides read TGTGCCAGCAGTTACTCGAGTGGGCACGCTGGAAACACCATATATTTT. Translation: CASSYSSGHAGNTIYF.

This rearrangement joins TRBV4-3 to TRBJ2-1, with a weak D call TRBD1 (6 bases). Between the trimmed V and J ends, which lost 0 bases and 2 bases, there was a span of 14 bases. Germline V gene sequence: CDR1 LGHNA, CDR2 YSLEER. This CDR3 comprises 17 residues. The CDR3: CASSQDSGAGAYNEQFF. CDR3 nucleotide sequence: TGCGCCAGCAGCCAAGATAGTGGGGCAGGGGCCTACAATGAGCAGTTCTTC.

The chain recombines TRBV28 with TRBJ1-5; D unclear. The CDR3 contains 12 residues. CDR1 MDHEN and CDR2 SYDVKM come from the germline V gene. The V gene lost 11 bases and the J gene lost 7 bases, with 15 bases spanning the gap. CDR3 sequence: CAGCSGSQPQHF. The CDR3 DNA sequence: TGTGCCGGCTGCAGCGGTTCCCAGCCCCAGCATTTT.

This chain joins TRBV5-1 and TRBJ2-1, with 10 bases identical to TRBD1. CDR3 size: 14 residues. V lost 3 bases and J lost 7; bases outside the gene matches: 4. Germline values: CDR1 SGHRS, CDR2 YFSETQ. CDR3 protein: CASSSMDRGNEQFF. For the CDR3, the DNA is TGCGCCAGCAGCTCGATGGACAGGGGGAATGAGCAGTTCTTC.

The chain recombines TRBV2 with TRBJ2-7, with 14 positions matching TRBD2. Trimming at V came to 7 bases and at J to 2 bases, leaving 7 bases not matched to a gene. Per germline, CDR1 SNHLY and CDR2 FYNNEI. The CDR3 contains 16 residues. The DNA of the CDR3 is TGTGCCAGCACCGGGACTAGCGGGAGTGGAGCCTACGAGCAGTACTTC. Protein: CASTGTSGSGAYEQYF.

V usage is TRBV5-1 and J usage is TRBJ1-1, with D perhaps matching TRBD1 (5 bases). Trimming stripped 4 bases from V and 6 bases from J, with 19 bases between. This CDR3 contains 15 residues. Germline CDR1 SGHRS, CDR2 YFSETQ. The CDR3 loop is CASSPLTGERAEAFF. The CDR3 DNA is TGCGCCAGCAGCCCACTAACAGGAGAACGGGCTGAAGCTTTCTTT.

The CDR3 here is CASSTPGVEYF. Here the CDR3 DNA reads TGTGCCAGCAGCACCCCGGGGGTCGAGTACTTC. The chain is built from TRBV28 and TRBJ2-5, with TRBD2 as a possible D gene (6 bases). V was pared by 6 bases and J by 12 bases, with 14 bases between. This CDR3 has 11 amino acids. Germline CDR1 MDHEN, CDR2 SYDVKM.

V gene TRBV3-1 (or the pseudogene TRBV3-2) combines with J gene TRBJ2-3; 9 bases line up with TRBD2. The germline CDR1 and CDR2 sequences are LGHDT and YNNKEL (reference sequence). Trimming cost V 3 bases and J 6 bases; bases outside gene matches: 13. The CDR3 runs to 17 residues. CDR3 nucleotides: TGTGCCAGCAGCCATCTTCCGGGACTAGCAAACTTGGATACGCAGTATTTT. This translates into CASSHLPGLANLDTQYF.

The chain couples TRBV7-9 to TRBJ1-2; TRBD1 aligns across 10 bases. V was clipped by 5 bases and J by 10 bases; unmatched bases: 7. In germline, CDR1 is SEHNR, CDR2 FQNEAQ (reference sequence). This CDR3 region has 13 residues. CDR3 protein: CASSRGQGRDYTF. CDR3 nucleotide sequence: TGTGCCAGCAGCCGGGGACAGGGGCGCGACTACACCTTC.

In this sample, this clone turned up once. V usage is TRBV24-1 and J usage is TRBJ2-3; 10 nucleotides line up with TRBD2. The germline gives CDR1 KGHDR, CDR2 SFDVKD. The CDR3 has 15 residues. V dropped 4 bases and J dropped 1; count of bases not matched to a gene: 1. CDR3 DNA: TGTGCCACCAGTGACACTAGCGGGGGCACAGATACGCAGTATTTT. It is translated as CATSDTSGGTDTQYF.

In DNA, the CDR3 is TGTGCCTGCACTCAACAGGGGGGTTACGAGCAGTACTTC. Translation gives CACTQQGGYEQYF. The chain uses TRBV6-5 and TRBJ2-7, with TRBD1 identical over 8 bases. The CDR3 spans 13 residues. In germline, CDR1 is MNHEY, CDR2 SVGAGI. With 11 bases clipped from V and 4 bases from J, the junction kept 10 bases outside the gene matches.

The chain employs TRBV4-2 and TRBJ2-7; 9 bases fit TRBD1. The CDR3 is 18 residues long. The junction had 11 bases not matched to a gene; V was cut back by 0 bases and J by 2 bases. Germline lookup yields CDR1 LGHNA and CDR2 YNFKEQ. CDR3 loop: CASSQDLMARDRAYEQYF. The CDR3 nucleotides are TGTGCCAGCAGCCAAGATTTAATGGCGCGGGACAGGGCCTACGAGCAGTACTTC.